This T cell receptor beta chain was obtained from a study of cytomegalovirus exposure and HLA in healthy donors (dated by TCRdb to the late 2010s). Concerning the study at large: According to an earlier analysis of around 600 of the donors, about 179 million T cells yielded 117 million unique TCR beta sequences and 276 Gb of sequence data. An early release covering roughly 580 HLA-typed donors comprised about 300 gigabases of sequencing data and tens of millions of unique TCR sequences. The genetic ancestry cluster associated with self-reported Caucasian donors included roughly four fifths of the 398 genotyped donors. The study aimed to test whether signatures of past pathogen exposure could be identified by cataloging public T cell receptors. The T cell repertoires of 700 or so subjects were profiled by immunosequencing and related to cytomegalovirus serostatus. Besides the first cohort of 666 subjects, a separate validation cohort made up of 120 different subjects was used. To predict cytomegalovirus infection status, the study brought together high-throughput TCR immunosequencing, statistical association of individual TCRs with disease status, and machine learning. A later analysis re-analyzed previously published TCR beta repertoires from 660 or so donors and added high-resolution HLA genotyping to study TCR occurrence patterns. Rather than drawing on any new phenotypic data, the later analysis identified candidate immune exposures from TCR beta sequences and the way those sequences occurred across donors. To decide whether each TCR beta V gene segment behaved as functional or pseudogenic, an earlier analysis of approximately 620 of the donors relied on high-throughput TCR beta sequencing. Donor age, sex, ethnicity and CMV serostatus were collected together with the repertoire data. In a later genetic analysis, genome-wide SNP genotypes for about 65% of the 666 donors were used, and that subset was treated as a discovery cohort. Every discovery cohort repertoire had been produced on one sequencing platform. Class I and class II HLA loci were covered by the typing at four-digit resolution. The number of donors typed differed by locus, with about 629-640 for A, B, C, DRB1 and DQB1, roughly 550 for DQA1, under 610 for DPA1, and some 450 for DPB1. Roughly five DR-DQ haplotypes were handled as single units for association and clustering, since linkage in the cohort was strong. Among some 410 genotyped donors of the cohort, an average of approximately 240,000 unique TCR beta nucleotide sequences was sequenced per donor, of which roughly 17% were non-productive.

As encoded in the germline V gene (reference sequence), CDR1 is SEHNR while CDR2 is FQNEAQ. At the junction V is shortened by 5 bases and J by 5 bases, with 16 bases in between. Counted from cysteine to phenylalanine, this CDR3 has 15 amino acids. Only the CDR3 DNA stays, 45 bases, in frame from base 1. Worth noting for this clone: This clone's antigen is unknown.

The cohort comprised some 730 healthy bone marrow donors. At the time of sampling, every cohort member was nominally healthy, though immune exposures that went unrecorded were likely present. The donor was CMV seronegative and was included in the group of under 450 seronegative cohort members. A peripheral blood sample was collected from each donor, and TCR beta sequencing was performed on peripheral blood mononuclear cells. Genomic DNA extraction from the blood cell samples was performed with the Qiagen DNeasy Blood Extraction Kit. General study outcomes and caveats: Cytomegalovirus status was reported to be diagnosed by the classifier with high specificity and sensitivity in both the original and validation cohorts. The cohort was sequenced for TCR beta chains only, and without alpha or paired-chain data the features that could be detected were limited. According to the authors, the approach could potentially be generalized to other disease states and immunological phenotypes. Most TCR sequences were seen in very few donors, while some public TCRs were found in many individuals. The study listed 164 TCR beta chains as associated with cytomegalovirus. Three of the identified cytomegalovirus-associated TCR beta chains were confirmed in vitro to be specific for cytomegalovirus antigens. At a false discovery rate of 0.05, a later analysis linked about 16,000 TCR beta sequences to specific HLA alleles. Roughly uniform sequencing depth across donors was assumed in presence/absence analyses, although this assumption may not hold. An earlier analysis of 450 to 750 of the donors showed that most TCR beta V segments appeared in productive rearrangements either about 87% or about 30% of the time, which broadly matched IMGT annotations. In a later analysis, most CMV-associated TCR beta chains were found to appear HLA-restricted, with HLA associations seemingly driven largely by CMV exposure. A further reported finding was that TCR beta sequences accurately predicted the HLA-A and HLA-B alleles for most subjects in the first cohort. Because counts were too low, about 18 rarely observed V segments, including chromosome 9 orphons, were left out of the earlier analysis of a few hundred of the donors. In a later analysis, TCR association rates were found to vary across HLA loci, with the most associated TCRs seen for DRB1 alleles and the fewest for HLA-C alleles. In a later genetic analysis, fewer N-insertions in productive TCRs were reported among donors in an Asian-associated ancestry cluster than the roughly 700-donor mean. HLA typing was unavailable for some donors at each locus, so association tests used only the typed subset. Some IMGT-functional V segments, including TRBV6-2 and TRBV6-3, could not be distinguished by the 87-base-pair reads and were therefore excluded. Strong co-occurrence of HLA alleles, especially DR and DQ, made assigning TCR associations to individual alleles difficult. Correlated functional status among segregating V segments might be attributable to linkage disequilibrium, but an unknown experimental factor could not be ruled out. Compared with equally common non-associated chains, HLA-associated TCR beta chains in a later analysis were more clonally expanded and had lower generation probabilities. The sequencing pipeline was judged likely to have produced a cluster of highly shared sequence variants as a technical artifact. A later genetic analysis associated a missense DCLRE1C variant with V-gene and J-gene trimming of TCR beta chains, and an independent cohort replicated the association. Several of the top co-occurrence clusters appeared to be linked to parvovirus B19, influenza, CMV and Epstein-Barr virus, according to a later analysis. CMV serostatus was the only immune exposure information available for the cohort.

Library method: the immunoSEQ multiplex PCR assay. The multiplex PCR relied on a mix of 60 forward primers for TCR Vbeta segments and 13 reverse primers for TCR Jbeta segments. The CDR3 region of rearranged TCR beta genes was amplified from genomic DNA with a multiplex PCR assay. The amplified TCR beta libraries were sequenced on the Illumina HiSeq System as 87-base-pair reads. Regarding the original processing steps: In a later analysis, approximately 74 million unique TCR beta chains were counted across the approximately 640 repertoires, and roughly 10 million of these chains were shared by at least two donors. Raw reads were error-corrected and collapsed into unique sequences by a nearest-neighbor algorithm in which closely related sequences were merged to remove PCR and sequencing errors. To assign V, D and J gene segments, CDR3 sequences were aligned to IMGT reference sequences. Each retained sequence needed at least a six-nucleotide match to both a V gene segment and a J gene segment. Rearrangements were called productive when the CDR3 lacked stop codons and stayed in frame with V and J; all others were non-productive. Following IMGT convention, CDR3 was defined as the stretch from the second conserved V-encoded cysteine to the conserved J-encoded phenylalanine. In an earlier analysis of more than 550 of the donors, sequences lacking an unambiguous match to a single V gene segment were excluded. In an earlier analysis of approximately 590 of the donors, a V segment was called functional when productive rearrangements were above 56.7%, and segregating when the standard deviation between donors exceeded 5%. A statistical classification framework was built to diagnose cytomegalovirus status from the catalog of TCR beta chain sequences. In a later analysis, TCR nucleotide sequences were compared against IMGT/GENE-DB human TR gene sequences so that V and J genes could be assigned. In a later analysis, CDR3 sequences and most-parsimonious VDJ recombination scenarios were assigned using the TCRdist pipeline. In a later analysis, each TCR beta chain was defined by its CDR3 amino acid sequence together with its V-gene family, and reads without a unique V-gene family were excluded. In a later analysis, fewer than 650 highly shared, low-generation-probability nucleotide sequences were removed to address suspected cross-contamination and a sequencing artifact. For each public chain, a later analysis derived a clonal expansion index from normalized ranks of inferred template counts within each repertoire. Generation probabilities in a later analysis came from a VDJ recombination model fitted to out-of-frame rearrangements, and those results were checked against IGoR. A later analysis scored TCR-TCR, TCR-HLA and TCR-CMV co-occurrence with hypergeometric tests, applying a repertoire-size bias correction to TCR pairs. To estimate false discovery rates, a later analysis permuted the HLA or CMV assignments 20 times. In a later analysis, co-occurring TCRs were grouped using DBSCAN, and TCRdist sequence similarity was added for clustering within HLA-allele-positive subsets. Repertoires with fewer than 30,000 or more than 120,000 public chains, plus five repertoires with anomalous nucleotide sharing, were excluded from co-occurrence clustering. This is the immuneACCESS table as TCRdb keeps it, with only in-frame sequences that have V and J called. A part of the clones is gone; compared with another copy, unresolved V genes explain less than half, and the rest is unexplained. V, J and clone size were drawn from that table, and D and trimming were deduced from the DNA. This specimen's table enumerates about 160,000 clones. 1.3% of the sample is held by the ten biggest clonotypes.

Sequencing was performed on PBMCs. The source of this sequence is an older woman in good health and CMV-seronegative. The chain was built from TRBV7-9 and TRBJ2-1, with a weak D call of TRBD1 (6 bases match). The DNA sequence follows: TGTGCCAGCAGCCCGGGACATTCGACGCACAATGAGCAGTTCTTC. Translated, it gives CASSPGHSTHNEQFF.